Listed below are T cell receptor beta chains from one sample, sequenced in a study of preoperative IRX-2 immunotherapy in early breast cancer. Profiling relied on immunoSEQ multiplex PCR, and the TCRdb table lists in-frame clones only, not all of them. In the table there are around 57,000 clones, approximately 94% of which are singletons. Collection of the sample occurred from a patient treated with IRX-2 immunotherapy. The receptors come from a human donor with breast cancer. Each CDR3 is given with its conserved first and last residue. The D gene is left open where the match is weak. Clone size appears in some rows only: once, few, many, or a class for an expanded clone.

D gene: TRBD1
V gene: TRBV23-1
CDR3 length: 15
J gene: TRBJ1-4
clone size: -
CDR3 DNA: TGCGCCAGCAGTACAACAGGGGACGGGAATGAAAAACTGTTTTTT
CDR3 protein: CASSTTGDGNEKLFF

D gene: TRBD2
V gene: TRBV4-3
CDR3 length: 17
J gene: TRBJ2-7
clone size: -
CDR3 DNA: TGCGCCAGCAGCCAAGCGGTACTAAGCGGGGGGGGCTACGAGCAGTACTTC
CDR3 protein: CASSQAVLSGGGYEQYF

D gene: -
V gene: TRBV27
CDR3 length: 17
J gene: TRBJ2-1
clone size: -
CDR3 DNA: TGTGCCAGCAGTTTACCCCGTTCCGGGCGGGACGCCCCTGAGCAGTTCTTC
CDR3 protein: CASSLPRSGRDAPEQFF

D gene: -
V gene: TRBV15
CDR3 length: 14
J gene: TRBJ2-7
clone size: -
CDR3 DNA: TGTGCCACCAGCAGAGGGAGGGTTGTCCACGAGCAGTACTTC
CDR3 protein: CATSRGRVVHEQYF

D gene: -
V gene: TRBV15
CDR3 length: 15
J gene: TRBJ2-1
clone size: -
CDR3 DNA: TGTGCCACCAGCGGAACAGGATGGAACTACAATGAGCAGTTCTTC
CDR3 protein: CATSGTGWNYNEQFF

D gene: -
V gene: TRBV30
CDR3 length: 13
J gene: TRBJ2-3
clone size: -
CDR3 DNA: TGTGCCTGGGCGGGCATAGGCACAGATACGCAGTATTTT
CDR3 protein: CAWAGIGTDTQYF

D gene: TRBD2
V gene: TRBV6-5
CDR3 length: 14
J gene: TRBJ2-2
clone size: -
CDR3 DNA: TGTGCCAGCAGTTACGACAGCGGGACGGGGGAGCTGTTTTTT
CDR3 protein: CASSYDSGTGELFF

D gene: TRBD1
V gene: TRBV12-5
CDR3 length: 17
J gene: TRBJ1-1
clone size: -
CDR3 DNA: TGTGCTAGTGGTTTTGCCACAGGGGGCGCGTTCAACACTGAAGCTTTCTTT
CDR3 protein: CASGFATGGAFNTEAFF

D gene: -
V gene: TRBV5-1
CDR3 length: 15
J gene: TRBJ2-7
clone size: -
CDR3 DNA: TGCGCCAGCAGCTTGGTCCGGCAGGGGCTCGACGAGCAGTACTTC
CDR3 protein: CASSLVRQGLDEQYF

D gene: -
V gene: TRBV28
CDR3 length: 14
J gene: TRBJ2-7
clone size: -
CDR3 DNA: TGTGCCAGCCATACCCGGAGGGCCGGTTACGAGCAGTACTTC
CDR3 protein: CASHTRRAGYEQYF

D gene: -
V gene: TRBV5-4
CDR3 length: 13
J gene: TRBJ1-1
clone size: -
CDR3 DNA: TGTGCCAGCAGCTTTGGGCAGGACACTGAAGCTTTCTTT
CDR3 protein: CASSFGQDTEAFF

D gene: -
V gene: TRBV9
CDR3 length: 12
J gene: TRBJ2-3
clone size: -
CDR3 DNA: TGTGCCAGCAGCGAAAGCACAGATACGCAGTATTTT
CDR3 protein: CASSESTDTQYF

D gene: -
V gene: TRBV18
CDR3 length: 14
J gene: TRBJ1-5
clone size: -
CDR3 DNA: TGTGCCAGCTCACCCCCCAACAACAATCAGCCCCAGCATTTT
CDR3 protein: CASSPPNNNQPQHF

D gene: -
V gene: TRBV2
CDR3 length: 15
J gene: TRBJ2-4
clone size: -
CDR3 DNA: TGTGCCAGCACCCCAGGGGAGTGGGCCAAAAACATTCAGTACTTC
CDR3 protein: CASTPGEWAKNIQYF

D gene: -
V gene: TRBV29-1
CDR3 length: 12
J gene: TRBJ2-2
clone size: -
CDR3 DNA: TGCAGCGGGGGCTGGGGGCCAAGGGAGCTGTTTTTT
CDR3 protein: CSGGWGPRELFF

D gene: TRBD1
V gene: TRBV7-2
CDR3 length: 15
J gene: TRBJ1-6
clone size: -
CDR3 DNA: TGTGCCAGCAGCTTACCGGCAGGGGGCAATTCACCCCTCCACTTT
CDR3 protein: CASSLPAGGNSPLHF

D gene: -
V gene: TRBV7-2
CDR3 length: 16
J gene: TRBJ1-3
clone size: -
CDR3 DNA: TGTGCCAGCAGCTTAATCCTGGGGACCTCTGGAAACACCATATATTTT
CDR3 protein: CASSLILGTSGNTIYF

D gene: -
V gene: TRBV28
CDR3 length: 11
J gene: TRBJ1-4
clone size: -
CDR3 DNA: TGTGCCAGCAGTCCGAGGGAAAAACTGTTTTTT
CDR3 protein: CASSPREKLFF

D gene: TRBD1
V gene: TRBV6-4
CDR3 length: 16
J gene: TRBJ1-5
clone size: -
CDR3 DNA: TGTGCCAGCACCGGACAGGGTTGGTTCGACAATCAGCCCCAGCATTTT
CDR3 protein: CASTGQGWFDNQPQHF

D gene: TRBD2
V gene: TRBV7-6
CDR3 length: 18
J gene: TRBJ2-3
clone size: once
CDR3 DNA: TGTGCCAGCAGCCACTGGGGCTTGGCGGGAGTTAGCACAGATACGCAGTATTTT
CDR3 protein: CASSHWGLAGVSTDTQYF

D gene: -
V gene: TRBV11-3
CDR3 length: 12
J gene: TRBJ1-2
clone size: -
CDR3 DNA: TGTGCCAGCAGCTTAGGGGGTTCTGGCTACACCTTC
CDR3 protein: CASSLGGSGYTF

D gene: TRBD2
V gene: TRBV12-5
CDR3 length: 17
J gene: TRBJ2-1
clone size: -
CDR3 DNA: TGTGCTAGTGGTTTGTCTCTAGCGGGAACCCCAGCCAATGAGCAGTTCTTC
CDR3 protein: CASGLSLAGTPANEQFF